This T cell receptor (beta chain) originates from a study of blood T cell repertoires in COVID-19. At the level of the study: Material from acute and convalescent COVID-19 was sourced from the United States, Italy and Spain. From T cells, B-cell-depleted T cells, or PBMCs came the material, which was cDNA or gDNA.

The ends were cut back, 3 bases at V and 5 bases at J, with 10 bases in the middle. Germline assignment: CDR1 SGHDN and CDR2 FVKESK. This CDR3 has 13 amino acids. As processed by the authors: Reference gene primer amplification gave estimated nucleated cell counts. Produced via immunoSEQ multiplex PCR; TCRdb's table is partial and in-frame only. The V and J calls and clone size were taken over from that table, and D and trimming were inferred from the DNA. The repertoire holds 1,200 to 1,500 clones, with around 93% as singletons. The TCR was taken from a human donor in a cohort sampled during active COVID-19. Sequencing input: peripheral blood. The chain employs TRBV14 and TRBJ2-5; D may be TRBD2 (6 bases). The CDR3 reads CASSQRGGETQYF. The CDR3 nucleotides read TGTGCCAGCAGCCAGCGGGGCGGGGAGACCCAGTACTTC.